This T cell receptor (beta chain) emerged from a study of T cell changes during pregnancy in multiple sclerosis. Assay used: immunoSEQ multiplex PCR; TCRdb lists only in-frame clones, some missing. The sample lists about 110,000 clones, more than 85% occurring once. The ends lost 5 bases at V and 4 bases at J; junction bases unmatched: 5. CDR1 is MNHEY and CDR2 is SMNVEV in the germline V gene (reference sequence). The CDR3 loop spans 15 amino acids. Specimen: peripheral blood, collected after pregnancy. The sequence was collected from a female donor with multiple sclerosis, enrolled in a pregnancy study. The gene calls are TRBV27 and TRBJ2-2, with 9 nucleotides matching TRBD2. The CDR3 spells CASSPGLAGTGELFF. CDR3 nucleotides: TGTGCCAGCAGTCCGGGACTAGCAGGCACCGGGGAGCTGTTTTTT.